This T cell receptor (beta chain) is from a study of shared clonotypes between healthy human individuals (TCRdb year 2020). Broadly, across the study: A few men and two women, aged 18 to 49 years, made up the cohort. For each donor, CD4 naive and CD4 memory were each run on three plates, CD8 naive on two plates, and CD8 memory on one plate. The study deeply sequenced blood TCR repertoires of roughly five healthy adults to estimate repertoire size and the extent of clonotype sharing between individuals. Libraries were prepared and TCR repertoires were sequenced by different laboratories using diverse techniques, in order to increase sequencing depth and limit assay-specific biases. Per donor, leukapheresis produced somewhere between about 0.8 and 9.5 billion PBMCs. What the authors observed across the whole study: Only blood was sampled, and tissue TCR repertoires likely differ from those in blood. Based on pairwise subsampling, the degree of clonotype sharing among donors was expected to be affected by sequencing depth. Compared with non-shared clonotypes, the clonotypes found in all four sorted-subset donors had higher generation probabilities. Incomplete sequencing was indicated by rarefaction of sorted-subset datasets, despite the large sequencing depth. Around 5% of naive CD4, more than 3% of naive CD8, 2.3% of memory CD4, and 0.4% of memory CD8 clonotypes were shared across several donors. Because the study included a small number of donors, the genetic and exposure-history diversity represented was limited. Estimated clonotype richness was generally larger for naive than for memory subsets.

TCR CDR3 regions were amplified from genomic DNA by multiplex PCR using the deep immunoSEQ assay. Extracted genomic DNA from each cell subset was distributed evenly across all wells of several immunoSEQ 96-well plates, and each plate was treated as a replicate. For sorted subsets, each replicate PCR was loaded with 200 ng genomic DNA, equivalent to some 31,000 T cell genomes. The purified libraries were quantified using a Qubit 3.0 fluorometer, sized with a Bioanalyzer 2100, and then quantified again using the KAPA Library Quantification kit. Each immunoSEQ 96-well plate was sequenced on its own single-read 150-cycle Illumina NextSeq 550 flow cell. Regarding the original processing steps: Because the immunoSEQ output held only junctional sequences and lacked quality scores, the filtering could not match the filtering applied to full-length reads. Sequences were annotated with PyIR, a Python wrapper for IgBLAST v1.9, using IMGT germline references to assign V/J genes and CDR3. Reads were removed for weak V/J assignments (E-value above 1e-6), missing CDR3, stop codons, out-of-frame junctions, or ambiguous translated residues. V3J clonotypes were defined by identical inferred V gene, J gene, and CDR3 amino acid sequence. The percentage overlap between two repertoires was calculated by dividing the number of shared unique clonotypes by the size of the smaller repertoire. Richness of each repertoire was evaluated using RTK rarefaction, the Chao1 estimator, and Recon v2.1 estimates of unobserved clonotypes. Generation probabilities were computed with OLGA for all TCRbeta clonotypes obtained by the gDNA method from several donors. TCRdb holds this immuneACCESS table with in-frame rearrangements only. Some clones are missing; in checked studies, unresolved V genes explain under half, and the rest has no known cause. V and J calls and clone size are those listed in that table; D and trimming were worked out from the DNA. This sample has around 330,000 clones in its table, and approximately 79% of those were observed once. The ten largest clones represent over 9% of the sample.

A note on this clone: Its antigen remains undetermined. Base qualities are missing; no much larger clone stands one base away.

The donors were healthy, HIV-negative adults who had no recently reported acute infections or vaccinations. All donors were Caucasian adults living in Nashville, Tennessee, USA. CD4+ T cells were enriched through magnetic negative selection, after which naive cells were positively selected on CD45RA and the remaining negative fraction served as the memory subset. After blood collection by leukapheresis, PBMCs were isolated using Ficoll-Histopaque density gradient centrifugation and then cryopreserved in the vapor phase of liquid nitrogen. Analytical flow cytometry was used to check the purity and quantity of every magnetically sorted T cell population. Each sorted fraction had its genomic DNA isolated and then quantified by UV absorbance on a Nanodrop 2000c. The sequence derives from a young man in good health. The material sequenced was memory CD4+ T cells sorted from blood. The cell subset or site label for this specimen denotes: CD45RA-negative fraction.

The sequenced DNA is TGCGCCAGCAGTGAGTCTGTGGATACGCAGTATTTT. This is translated as CASSESVDTQYF. The rearrangement joined TRBV10-1 to TRBJ2-3, with the D gene not clear enough to name. The CDR3 sequence holds 12 residues, the cysteine and phenylalanine included. The entry retains the CDR3 DNA only, 36 bases that are in frame from base 1. Reading the germline V gene (reference sequence) gives CDR1 WNHNN and CDR2 SYGVQD. V was cut back by 0 bases and J by 6 bases, leaving a gap of 4 bases between them.